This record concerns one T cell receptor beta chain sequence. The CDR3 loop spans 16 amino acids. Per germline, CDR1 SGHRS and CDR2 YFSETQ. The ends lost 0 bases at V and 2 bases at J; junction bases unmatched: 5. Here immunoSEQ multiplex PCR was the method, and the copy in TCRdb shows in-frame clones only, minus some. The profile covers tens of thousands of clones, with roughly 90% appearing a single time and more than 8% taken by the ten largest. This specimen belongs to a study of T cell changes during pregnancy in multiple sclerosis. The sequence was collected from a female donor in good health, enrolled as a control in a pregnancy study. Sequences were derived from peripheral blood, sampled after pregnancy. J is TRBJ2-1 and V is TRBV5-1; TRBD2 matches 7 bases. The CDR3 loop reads CASSLDLAGPYNEQFF. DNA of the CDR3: TGCGCCAGCAGCTTGGATTTAGCGGGCCCCTACAATGAGCAGTTCTTC.